This T cell receptor beta chain was observed in a study of T cell clonality in common variable immunodeficiency. This clone was seen repeatedly, ten times or more. From the germline J gene comes the end of the CDR3, since the read stops 3 residues before it. Only in-frame clones appear in the TCRdb table, and some are missing; sequencing was by immunoSEQ multiplex PCR. The specimen has 40,000 to 45,000 clones, none found just once. There are 16 residues in the CDR3. Looked up from germline, CDR1 is DFQATT and CDR2 is SNEGSKA (reference sequence). Unmatched junction bases numbered 8, after V lost 0 bases and J lost 3 bases.

The sample taken for sequencing was peripheral blood mononuclear cells. V and J are TRBV20-1 and TRBJ2-3, with 8 bases that match TRBD2. This receptor was taken from a person between 18 and 69 years old in good health. The CDR3 reads CSARESSSGSTDTQYF. The sequenced part of the CDR3 DNA is TGCAGTGCTAGAGAAAGTTCCAGCGGGAGTACAGATACG.